Sequencing of this T cell receptor beta chain was carried out in a study of T cells in Graves' hyperthyroidism and ophthalmopathy. Study summary: Peripheral blood was drawn at first diagnosis, prior to all treatment.

This clonotype was found many times. Patients with uncontrolled infections, other autoimmune diseases, pregnancy or lactation were excluded. Amplified TCR beta CDR3 regions came from RNA transcripts. An initial round of RT-PCR targeting the TCR CDR3 relied on the HTBI primer set. TCRdb re-derived calls from the multiplex PCR reads in MiXCR, one entry per CDR3 protein. The sample carries more than 450,000 distinct CDR3 sequences, approximately 14% recorded once. The sample comprised blood. The receptor's source is a woman aged 35 to 49 with Graves' hyperthyroidism.

DNA of the CDR3: TGCAGCGTTGAAGATTCGGGGATCGAGCAGTACTTC. Its translation: CSVEDSGIEQYF. The rearrangement joins TRBV29-1 to TRBJ2-7; TRBD2 is a possible D gene (5 bases). Germline CDR1 SQVTM, CDR2 ANQGSEA. The CDR3 spans 12 residues. V shed 0 bases and J shed 6 bases, with 9 bases lying between them.